These 13 T cell receptor beta chains were sequenced from one sample in a study of T cell responses to AZD1222 COVID-19 vaccine. The table came from immunoSEQ multiplex PCR; TCRdb's copy has only in-frame clones and leaves some out. This sample carries 100,000 to 150,000 clones, around nine tenths of them seen once, and the ten largest clones take roughly 10%. Sample: peripheral blood, taken on day 0 of MenACWY control vaccination. Receptors were obtained from an adult in good health.

This clone was seen only once. The chain is built from TRBV2 and TRBJ2-3, with no clear D. V lost 3 bases and J lost 3, with 10 bases in between. There are 14 residues in the CDR3. Germline V gene sequence: CDR1 SNHLY, CDR2 FYNNEI. The CDR3 spells CASSELAETDTQYF. CDR3 sequence (DNA): TGTGCCAGCAGTGAGCTCGCGGAGACAGATACGCAGTATTTT.

This clone was observed a single time. The rearrangement links TRBV9 to TRBJ2-2; D may be TRBD2 (5 bases). Trimming shortened V by 2 bases and J by 3 bases, and 17 bases separated the two germline ends. CDR1 SGDLS and CDR2 YYNGEE come from the germline V gene. The CDR3 sequence is 17 residues long. The CDR3 here is CASSVTGVGTYTGELFF. The CDR3 DNA is TGTGCCAGCAGCGTCACCGGGGTCGGAACATACACCGGGGAGCTGTTTTTT.

The sample holds a few counts of this clone. In nucleotides, the CDR3 is TGTGCCAGCAGTTTATCCGGGCTCGGCGAGCAGTACTTC. Translating gives CASSLSGLGEQYF. The chain couples TRBV27 to TRBJ2-7; D ambiguous. Germline lookup yields CDR1 MNHEY and CDR2 SMNVEV (reference sequence). V dropped 0 bases and J dropped 6 bases, with 9 bases sitting between them. The CDR3 consists of 13 residues.

The chain has TRBV12-3 or TRBV12-4 and TRBJ1-5, with D possibly TRBD1 on 5 matching bases. V was shortened by 3 bases and J by 5 bases, with 8 bases between the two germline ends. This CDR3 region has 13 residues. CDR3 coding DNA: TGTGCCAGCAGTTTCGCCAGGGATCAGCCCCAGCATTTT. It encodes CASSFARDQPQHF.

V gene TRBV10-3 combines with J gene TRBJ2-1; 14 nucleotides agree with TRBD2. V gave up 3 bases and J gave up 8 bases; unmatched junction bases: 6. The CDR3 is made up of 16 amino acids. Germline values: CDR1 ENHRY, CDR2 SYGVKD. Here the CDR3 reads CAISESGTSGSYEQFF. CDR3 bases: TGTGCCATCAGTGAATCCGGGACTAGCGGGAGCTATGAGCAGTTCTTC.

This clone was counted only a few times. The rearrangement joins TRBV28 to TRBJ1-6; D not resolved. The germline V gene encodes CDR1 MDHEN and CDR2 SYDVKM. The V and J ends lost 6 bases and 10 bases respectively, with 10 bases between them. This CDR3 region has 12 residues. This CDR3 reads CASRGGSSPLHF. The CDR3 DNA reads TGTGCCAGCAGAGGCGGATCCTCACCCCTCCACTTT.

This chain joins TRBV7-9 and TRBJ2-3, with 11 bases that match TRBD2. CDR3 length equals 16 residues. The V gene's germline CDR1 is SEHNR and CDR2 FQNEAQ (reference sequence). V lost 6 bases, J lost 4 bases, and 9 bases stayed unmatched. The DNA of the CDR3 is TGTGCCAGCAGTTCTTTAGCGGGAGGGCGAGCAGATACGCAGTATTTT. It is translated as CASSSLAGGRADTQYF. Filled out from reference TRBV7-9 and TRBJ2-3, the complete variable domain reads DTGVSQNPRHKITKRGQNVTFRCDPISEHNRLYWYRQTLGQGPEFLTYFQNEAQLEKSRLLSDRFSAERPKGSFSTLEIQRTEQGDSAMYLCASSSLAGGRADTQYFGPGTRLTVL.

V usage is TRBV12-3 or TRBV12-4 and J usage is TRBJ2-1, with D uncertain. Trimming shortened V by 7 bases and J by 4 bases, and 11 bases separated the two germline ends. CDR3 length equals 13 residues. The CDR3 loop is CASNGFLYNEQFF. DNA for the CDR3: TGTGCCAGCAACGGATTCCTGTACAATGAGCAGTTCTTC.

This rearrangement joins TRBV10-3 to TRBJ1-1, with TRBD1 as a possible D gene (5 bases). There are 15 residues in the CDR3. V shed 6 bases and J shed 3 bases, with 17 bases lying between them. Germline V gene sequence: CDR1 ENHRY, CDR2 SYGVKD. The CDR3, as DNA: TGTGCCATCAGCGGCTTCGGGGAGACAGACACTGAAGCTTTCTTT. Its translation: CAISGFGETDTEAFF.

The rearrangement joins TRBV7-9 to TRBJ2-5; D might be TRBD2 (6 bases). Germline assignment: CDR1 SEHNR and CDR2 FQNEAQ (reference sequence). The length of the CDR3 is 15 residues. V lost 5 bases to trimming and J lost 4 bases, with 17 bases between them. The CDR3 sequence is CASSQRAGRLETQYF. DNA for the CDR3: TGTGCCAGCAGCCAAAGGGCGGGGAGGCTAGAGACCCAGTACTTC.

The chain employs TRBV19 and TRBJ2-5; 13 bases align to TRBD2. This CDR3 has 17 amino acids. Trimming took 5 bases from V and 4 from J; bases not matched to a gene: 10. Germline V CDR1 and CDR2: LNHDA, SQIVND (reference sequence). The CDR3 sequence is CASSVTRTSGSGETQYF. CDR3 bases: TGTGCCAGTAGTGTTACCCGGACTAGCGGGAGTGGAGAGACCCAGTACTTC.

Written as DNA, the CDR3 is TGCGCCAGCAGCTTGGACAGTCGCGGGGAGACCCAGTACTTC. Protein: CASSLDSRGETQYF. This chain uses TRBV5-1 with TRBJ2-5; a weak D match, TRBD2 (5 bases). V lost 0 bases, J lost 5 bases, and 11 bases lay in between. Germline V lookup: CDR1 SGHRS, CDR2 YFSETQ. This CDR3 spans 14 amino acids. The whole variable domain, remainder taken from reference TRBV5-1 and TRBJ2-5, is KAGVTQTPRYLIKTRGQQVTLSCSPISGHRSVSWYQQTPGQGLQFLFEYFSETQRNKGNFPGRFSGRQFSNSRSEMNVSTLELGDSALYLCASSLDSRGETQYFGPGTRLLVL.

The chain couples TRBV18 to TRBJ1-3; weak D call: TRBD1 (5 bases). Germline V gene lookup returns CDR1 KGHSH and CDR2 LQKENI. The CDR3 has 13 residues. The germline V and J ends were trimmed by 4 bases and 8 bases, with 12 bases remaining between them. The DNA for the CDR3 is TGTGCCAGCTCACAGCCCGGGACCGACACCATATATTTT. It specifies CASSQPGTDTIYF.